This T cell receptor (beta chain) stems from a study of long-term antiretroviral therapy in people with HIV. It was version v3.0 of the immunoSEQ assay that was run at survey level. Some clones are missing from TCRdb's copy, which holds only in-frame ones; the method was immunoSEQ multiplex PCR. The data show 30,000 or so clones, roughly 74% seen once. V trimming: 5 bases; J trimming: 0 bases; junction bases outside the gene matches: 5. Germline CDR1 is SGHDT and CDR2 is YYEEEE. The CDR3 has 14 residues. The clonotype comes from a man aged 50-60 years with HIV. Sequences were derived from unsorted PBMCs, sampled 3 years after starting antiretroviral therapy. The chain carries TRBV5-6 and TRBJ2-7; 7 bases are a match to TRBD2. The CDR3 coding sequence is TGTGCCAGCAGTCTAGCGGTACCCTCCTACGAGCAGTACTTC. Translation: CASSLAVPSYEQYF.